This passage covers 21 T cell receptor beta chains from one sample sequenced in a study of vaccination and CD4 T cells after COVID-19. The Oncomine TCR Beta short-read assay was what sequenced the DNA obtained from cultured CD4+ T cells. TCRdb reanalysed the PCR reads using MiXCR and keeps one entry per CDR3 protein. The repertoire holds around 8,000 distinct CDR3 sequences, with 39% as singletons. Treatment indicated: roughly 11-day PBMC culture with coronavirus spike peptide pools or control peptides (ViraFEST assay). An unexposed donor provided the CD4+ T cells, which were collected before the COVID-19 pandemic (2011-2018). Antigens of these TCRs are unknown. The sample taken for sequencing was CD4+ T cells from blood, cultured in vitro. The receptors come from a human donor in good health.

The chain carries TRBV6-1 and TRBJ2-2; D is unresolved. The CDR3 spans 17 residues. Deletions cut 7 bases from V and 6 bases from J, with 24 bases between. Germline loops: CDR1 MNHNS, CDR2 SASEGT. The CDR3 spells CASNGFHTLVRAGELFF. The CDR3 bases are TGTGCCAGCAACGGCTTCCACACCCTAGTGAGAGCCGGGGAGCTGTTTTTT.

The genes are TRBV19 and TRBJ2-5; D gene ambiguous. The length of the CDR3 is 13 residues. Looked up from germline, CDR1 is LNHDA and CDR2 is SQIVND (reference sequence). The ends were cut back, 5 bases at V and 2 bases at J, with 9 bases in the middle. CDR3 nucleotides: TGTGCCAGTAGTGTCGACGGTCAAGAGACCCAGTACTTC. Translated: CASSVDGQETQYF.

The gene calls are TRBV28 and TRBJ1-2; the D is unclear. The germline gives CDR1 MDHEN, CDR2 SYDVKM. The CDR3 has 13 residues. The V gene lost 6 bases and the J gene lost 0 bases, with 8 bases spanning the gap. This CDR3 is CASRSPTNYGYTF. The CDR3 DNA follows: TGTGCCAGCAGATCACCTACTAACTATGGCTACACCTTC.

The chain joins TRBV30 to TRBJ1-2; possible D gene TRBD1, 6 bases. This CDR3 is built from 13 residues. Germline V gives CDR1 GTSNPN, CDR2 SVGIG (reference sequence). Trimming took off 7 bases at V and 0 bases at J, with 12 bases between the two ends. The CDR3 loop reads CALPGTTNYGYTF. The CDR3 DNA reads as TGTGCCTTACCAGGGACAACTAACTATGGCTACACCTTC.

This clonotype was detected only a few times. V and J are TRBV11-2 and TRBJ1-5, with unresolved D. The CDR3 covers 15 residues. In germline, CDR1 is SGHAT, CDR2 FQNNGV. The V end was cut by 1 base, the J end by 0 bases, with 7 bases between. The CDR3 protein is CASSLGPLSNQPQHF. Written as DNA, the CDR3 is TGTGCCAGCAGCTTAGGACCACTTAGCAATCAGCCCCAGCATTTT.

A few counts support this clonotype. The rearrangement links TRBV10-2 to TRBJ2-7; 9 positions agree with TRBD2. V gave up 7 bases and J gave up 7 bases; unmatched junction bases: 8. Germline CDR1 and CDR2: WSHSY and SAAADI. The CDR3 is 13 amino acids. CDR3 DNA sequence: TGCGCCAGCACCGTAGCGGGGGTGGGGGAGCAGTACTTC. Residues: CASTVAGVGEQYF.

The chain recombines TRBV10-2 with TRBJ1-3; TRBD1 agrees at 10 bases. The CDR3 runs to 15 residues. Germline CDR1 reads WSHSY; CDR2 reads SAAADI. Trimming at V came to 6 bases and at J to 6 bases, leaving 8 bases not matched to a gene. CDR3 DNA sequence: TGCGCCAGCAGCCAACTGACAGGGGGCGAAAACACCATATATTTT. This codes for CASSQLTGGENTIYF.

There are a few counts of this clonotype. The chain couples TRBV10-3 to TRBJ1-6; D may be TRBD1 (6 bases). The CDR3 has 15 amino acids. The germline V and J ends were trimmed by 3 bases and 4 bases, with 10 bases remaining between them. Germline assignment: CDR1 ENHRY and CDR2 SYGVKD. The CDR3 spells CAISEGTSYNSPLHF. The CDR3 nucleotides are TGTGCCATCAGTGAAGGGACAAGTTATAATTCACCCCTCCACTTT.

In its sample, this clonotype was seen a few times. The CDR3 protein is CASTGVLNSNQPQHF. The CDR3, as DNA: TGTGCCAGCACGGGGGTACTCAATAGCAATCAGCCCCAGCATTTT. The J gene is TRBJ1-5, the V gene TRBV6-1, with D maybe TRBD1 (5 bases). V was cut by 7 bases and J by 0 bases, with 13 bases left in between. This CDR3 is 15 amino acids long. Germline CDR1 is MNHNS and CDR2 is SASEGT.

The chain is built from TRBV28 and TRBJ2-7; possible D gene TRBD1, 5 bases. With 8 bases removed from V and 4 bases from J, the gap between germline ends came to 12 bases. The CDR3 sequence is 12 residues long. Per the germline V gene, CDR1 is MDHEN and CDR2 is SYDVKM. CDR3 sequence: CASGNRLYEQYF. In DNA, the CDR3 is TGTGCCAGCGGCAACAGGTTGTACGAGCAGTACTTC.

The chain recombines TRBV7-2 with TRBJ1-1; D uncertain. V lost 6 bases and J 1 base, leaving 9 bases between the germline ends. Germline CDR1 reads SGHTA; CDR2 reads FQGNSA. The CDR3 is 13 residues long. The CDR3, as DNA: TGTGCCAGCAGTATCCGGGGGAACACTGAAGCTTTCTTT. Translation: CASSIRGNTEAFF. Variable domain in full (rest from reference TRBV7-2 and TRBJ1-1): GAGVSQSPSNKVTEKGKDVELRCDPISGHTALYWYRQSLGQGLEFLIYFQGNSAPDKSGLPSDRFSAERTGGSVSTLTIQRTQQEDSAVYLCASSIRGNTEAFFGQGTRLTVV.

The table lists this clonotype with a few counts. The chain is built from TRBV5-5 and TRBJ2-5; D is unclear. The CDR3 loop spans 11 amino acids. Germline-derived CDR1 and CDR2 are SGHKS and YYEKEE (reference sequence). V was cut by 2 bases and J by 5 bases, with 4 bases left in between. The CDR3 DNA follows: TGTGCCAGCAGCTTAAAGGAGACCCAGTACTTC. Translated: CASSLKETQYF. Supplemented by reference TRBV5-5 and TRBJ2-5, the full variable domain reads DAGVTQSPTHLIKTRGQQVTLRCSPISGHKSVSWYQQVLGQGPQFIFQYYEKEERGRGNFPDRFSARQFPNYSSELNVNALLLGDSALYLCASSLKETQYFGPGTRLLVL.

This clonotype was seen a few times. This rearrangement joins TRBV6-1 to TRBJ1-1; perhaps TRBD1 as D (5 bases). Trimming stripped 6 bases from V and 0 bases from J, with 14 bases between. The CDR3 extends over 15 amino acids. Germline V gene lookup returns CDR1 MNHNS and CDR2 SASEGT. The DNA of the CDR3 is TGTGCCAGCAGGGATACGGGACGCCTGAACACTGAAGCTTTCTTT. Its protein product is CASRDTGRLNTEAFF.

The table lists this clonotype with a few counts. The chain is built from TRBV10-1 and TRBJ1-2; a possible D gene is TRBD1 (5 bases). The CDR3 is 15 residues long. V dropped 2 bases and J dropped 0 bases, with 10 bases sitting between them. Germline CDR1 and CDR2: WNHNN and SYGVQD (reference sequence). In DNA form, the CDR3 reads TGCGCCAGCAGTGAGATAGGGGAAGCTAACTATGGCTACACCTTC. This codes for CASSEIGEANYGYTF.

This CDR3 reads CASSGRDRGSEAFF. CDR3 sequence (DNA): TGTGCCAGCAGTGGCCGGGACAGGGGATCTGAAGCTTTCTTT. The genes are TRBV6-1 and TRBJ1-1, with TRBD1 identical over 10 bases. Germline V CDR1 and CDR2: MNHNS, SASEGT. The CDR3 spans 14 residues. Trimming removed 4 bases from V and 6 bases from J; junction bases left unmatched: 5.

This CDR3 reads CAWSVRLATDTQYF. In DNA, the CDR3 is TGTGCCTGGAGTGTACGGCTAGCCACAGATACGCAGTATTTT. This sequence joins TRBV30 and TRBJ2-3, with D tentatively TRBD2 (5 bases). Germline CDR1 GTSNPN, CDR2 SVGIG (reference sequence). The length of the CDR3 is 14 residues. V was pared by 0 bases and J by 2 bases, with 9 bases between.

This chain connects TRBV4-1 to TRBJ1-6; D gene ambiguous. CDR1 and CDR2 (germline): MGHRA, YSYEKL. The CDR3 runs to 13 residues. Trimming removed 0 bases at V and 8 bases at J, with 5 bases between. CDR3 DNA: TGCGCCAGCAGCCAAGATTTGGATTCACCCCTCCACTTT. This sequence encodes CASSQDLDSPLHF.

This clonotype was counted only a few times. The V call is TRBV19, the J call TRBJ1-1, with 7 bases aligning to TRBD1. The V gene's germline CDR1 is LNHDA and CDR2 SQIVND (reference sequence). With 2 bases clipped from V and 1 base from J, the junction kept 4 bases outside the gene matches. This CDR3 is 15 amino acids long. CDR3 sequence reads: CASSIPGQPNTEAFF. CDR3 bases: TGTGCCAGTAGTATACCGGGACAGCCGAACACTGAAGCTTTCTTT. The complete variable domain, with remaining parts taken from reference TRBV19 and TRBJ1-1, reads DGGITQSPKYLFRKEGQNVTLSCEQNLNHDAMYWYRQDPGQGLRLIYYSQIVNDFQKGDIAEGYSVSREKKESFPLTVTSAQKNPTAFYLCASSIPGQPNTEAFFGQGTRLTVV.

This chain links TRBV20-1 with TRBJ2-6; 7 bases line up with TRBD1. The length of the CDR3 is 14 residues. Per germline, CDR1 DFQATT and CDR2 SNEGSKA (reference sequence). V lost 6 bases to trimming and J lost 4 bases; unmatched junction nucleotides: 6. The CDR3 reads CSATTGSGANVLTF. The CDR3 region has the DNA TGCAGTGCCACGACAGGGAGCGGGGCCAACGTCCTGACTTTC.

The CDR3 loop is CSASPFQRSSTDTQYF. CDR3 bases: TGCAGTGCTAGTCCATTTCAGCGGAGTAGCACAGATACGCAGTATTTT. The J gene is TRBJ2-3, the V gene TRBV20-1; D is possibly TRBD2 (5 bases). The germline V gene has CDR1 DFQATT and CDR2 SNEGSKA (reference sequence). This CDR3 is 16 amino acids long. The ends were cut back, 3 bases at V and 0 bases at J, with 16 bases in the middle.

CDR3 DNA: TGCAGTGCTCCGAATTTCCGGGGGAACTCCTACGAGCAGTACTTC. This encodes CSAPNFRGNSYEQYF. V gene TRBV20-1 combines with J gene TRBJ2-7; the D gene is possibly TRBD2 (6 bases). The CDR3 extends over 15 amino acids. CDR1 and CDR2 from the germline V gene are DFQATT and SNEGSKA (reference sequence). V was cut by 5 bases and J by 0 bases, with 17 bases left in between.